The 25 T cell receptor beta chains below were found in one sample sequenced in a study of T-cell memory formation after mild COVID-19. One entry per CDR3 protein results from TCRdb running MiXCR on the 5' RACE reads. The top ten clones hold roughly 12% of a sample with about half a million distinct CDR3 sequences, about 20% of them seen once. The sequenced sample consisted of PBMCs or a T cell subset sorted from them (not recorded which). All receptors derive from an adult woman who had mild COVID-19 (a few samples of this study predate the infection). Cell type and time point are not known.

Here the CDR3 DNA reads TGTGCCAGCAGCTTACGACAGGGGGCCCCCGGGGAGCTGTTTTTT. Its protein is CASSLRQGAPGELFF. V usage is TRBV7-2 and J usage is TRBJ2-2, with TRBD1 identical over 10 bases. CDR3 length: 15 residues. After removal of 2 bases from V and 6 bases from J, the junction contained 3 bases not matched to a gene. In germline, CDR1 is SGHTA, CDR2 FQGNSA.

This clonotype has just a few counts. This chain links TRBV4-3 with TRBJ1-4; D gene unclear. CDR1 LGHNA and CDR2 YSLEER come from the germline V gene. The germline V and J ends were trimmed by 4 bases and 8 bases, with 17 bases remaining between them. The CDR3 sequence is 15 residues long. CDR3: CASSLKIATGEKLFF. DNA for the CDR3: TGCGCCAGCAGCCTCAAAATAGCCACGGGGGAAAAACTGTTTTTT.

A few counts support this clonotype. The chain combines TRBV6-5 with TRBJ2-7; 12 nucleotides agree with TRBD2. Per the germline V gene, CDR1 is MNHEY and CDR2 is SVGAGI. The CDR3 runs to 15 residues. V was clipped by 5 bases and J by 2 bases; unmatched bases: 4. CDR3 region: CASSRTSGATYEQYF. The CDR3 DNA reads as TGTGCCAGCAGTAGGACTAGCGGGGCTACCTACGAGCAGTACTTC.

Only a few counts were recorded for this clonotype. The CDR3 sequence: CASSWGQGYSGANVLTF. CDR3 DNA sequence: TGTGCCAGCAGTTGGGGACAGGGCTACTCTGGGGCCAACGTCCTGACTTTC. The chain combines TRBV2 with TRBJ2-6; TRBD1 agrees at 9 bases. Looked up from germline, CDR1 is SNHLY and CDR2 is FYNNEI. V shed 5 bases, J shed 0 bases, and the junction held 5 bases outside the gene matches. The CDR3 totals 17 residues.

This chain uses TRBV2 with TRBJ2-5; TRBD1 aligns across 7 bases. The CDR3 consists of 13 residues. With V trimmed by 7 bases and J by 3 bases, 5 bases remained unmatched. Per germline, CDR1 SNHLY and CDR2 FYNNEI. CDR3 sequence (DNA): TGTGCCAGCACCCGCGACAGGGAAGAGACCCAGTACTTC. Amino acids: CASTRDREETQYF.

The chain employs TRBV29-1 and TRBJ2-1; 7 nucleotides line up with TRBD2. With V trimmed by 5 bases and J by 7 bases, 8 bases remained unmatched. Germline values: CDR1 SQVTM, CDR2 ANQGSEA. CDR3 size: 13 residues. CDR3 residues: CSVRAGRLNEQFF. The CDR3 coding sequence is TGCAGCGTTCGAGCGGGAAGGTTGAATGAGCAGTTCTTC.

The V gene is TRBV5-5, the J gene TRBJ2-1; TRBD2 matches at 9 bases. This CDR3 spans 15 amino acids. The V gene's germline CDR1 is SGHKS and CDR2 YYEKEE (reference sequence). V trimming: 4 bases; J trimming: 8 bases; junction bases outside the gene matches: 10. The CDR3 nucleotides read TGTGCCAGCAGCGCCCTGGCGGGAGGGAGGGATGAGCAGTTCTTC. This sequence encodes CASSALAGGRDEQFF. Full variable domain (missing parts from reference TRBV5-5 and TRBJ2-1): DAGVTQSPTHLIKTRGQQVTLRCSPISGHKSVSWYQQVLGQGPQFIFQYYEKEERGRGNFPDRFSARQFPNYSSELNVNALLLGDSALYLCASSALAGGRDEQFFGPGTRLTVL.

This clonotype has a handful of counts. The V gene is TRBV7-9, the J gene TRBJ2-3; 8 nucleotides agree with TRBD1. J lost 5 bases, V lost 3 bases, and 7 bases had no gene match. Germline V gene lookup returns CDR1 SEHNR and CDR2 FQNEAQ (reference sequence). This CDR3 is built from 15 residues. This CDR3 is CASSFAGQGLDTQYF. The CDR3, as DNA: TGTGCCAGCAGCTTCGCCGGACAGGGATTAGATACGCAGTATTTT.

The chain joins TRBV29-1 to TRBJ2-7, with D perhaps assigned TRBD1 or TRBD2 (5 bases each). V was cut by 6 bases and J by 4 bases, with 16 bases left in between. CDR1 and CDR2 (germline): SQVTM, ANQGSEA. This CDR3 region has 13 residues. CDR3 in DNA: TGCAGCGTCGCGGTGGGGGTCGAATACGAGCAGTACTTC. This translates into CSVAVGVEYEQYF.

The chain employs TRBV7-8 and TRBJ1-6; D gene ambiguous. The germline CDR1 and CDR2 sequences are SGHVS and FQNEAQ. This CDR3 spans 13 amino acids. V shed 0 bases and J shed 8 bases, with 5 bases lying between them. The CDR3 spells CASSLAGHSPLHF. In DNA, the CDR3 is TGTGCCAGCAGCTTAGCCGGTCATTCACCCCTCCACTTT.

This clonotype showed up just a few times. The CDR3 sequence: CASSPGQVDTQYF. The CDR3 bases are TGTGCCAGCTCACCGGGACAGGTAGATACGCAGTATTTT. The rearrangement links TRBV18 to TRBJ2-3, with 8 nucleotides matching TRBD1. V shed 3 bases, J shed 5 bases, and the junction held 1 base outside the gene matches. The CDR3 contains 13 residues. From germline, CDR1 is KGHSH and CDR2 LQKENI.

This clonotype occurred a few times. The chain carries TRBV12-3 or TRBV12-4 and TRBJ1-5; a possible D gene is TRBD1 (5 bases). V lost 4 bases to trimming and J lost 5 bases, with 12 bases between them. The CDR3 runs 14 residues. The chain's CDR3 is CASSYSGRHQPQHF. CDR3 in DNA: TGTGCCAGCAGTTATTCAGGGCGCCATCAGCCCCAGCATTTT.

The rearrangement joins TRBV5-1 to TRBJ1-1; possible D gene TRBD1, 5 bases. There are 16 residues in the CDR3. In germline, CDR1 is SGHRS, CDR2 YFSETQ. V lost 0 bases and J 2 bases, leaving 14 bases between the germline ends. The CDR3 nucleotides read TGCGCCAGCAGCTTGGTAGGCAGGGTTGTAAACACTGAAGCTTTCTTT. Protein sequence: CASSLVGRVVNTEAFF.

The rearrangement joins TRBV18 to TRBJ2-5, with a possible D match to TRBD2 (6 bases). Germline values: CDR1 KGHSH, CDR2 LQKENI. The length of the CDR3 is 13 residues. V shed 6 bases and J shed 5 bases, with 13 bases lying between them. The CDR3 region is CASSPLALETQYF. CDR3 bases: TGTGCCAGCTCGCCTCTAGCGTTGGAGACCCAGTACTTC.

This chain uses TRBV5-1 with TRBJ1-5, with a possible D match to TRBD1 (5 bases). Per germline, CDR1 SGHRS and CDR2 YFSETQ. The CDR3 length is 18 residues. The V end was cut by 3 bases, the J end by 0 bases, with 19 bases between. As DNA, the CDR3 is TGCGCCAGCAGCTACATAGAGGTCAGGGCGAATAGCAATCAGCCCCAGCATTTT. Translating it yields CASSYIEVRANSNQPQHF.

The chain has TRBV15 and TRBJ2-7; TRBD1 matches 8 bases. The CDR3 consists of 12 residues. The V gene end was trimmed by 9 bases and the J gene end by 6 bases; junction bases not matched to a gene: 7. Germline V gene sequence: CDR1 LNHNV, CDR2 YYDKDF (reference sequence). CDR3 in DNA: TGTGCCACAGGACAGGGCAGGGGCGAGCAGTACTTC. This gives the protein CATGQGRGEQYF.

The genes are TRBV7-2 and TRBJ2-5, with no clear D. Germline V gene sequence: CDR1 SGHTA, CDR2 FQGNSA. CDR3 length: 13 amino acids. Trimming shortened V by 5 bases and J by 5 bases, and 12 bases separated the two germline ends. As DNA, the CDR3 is TGTGCCAGCAGCACCATCGCTGCGGAGACCCAGTACTTC. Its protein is CASSTIAAETQYF.

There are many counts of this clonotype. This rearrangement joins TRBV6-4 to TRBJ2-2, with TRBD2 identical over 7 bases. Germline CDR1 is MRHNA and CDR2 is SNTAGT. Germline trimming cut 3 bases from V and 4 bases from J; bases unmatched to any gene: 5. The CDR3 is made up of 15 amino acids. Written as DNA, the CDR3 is TGTGCCAGCAGTGAGACTAGCTGGGGCACCGGGGAGCTGTTTTTT. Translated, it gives CASSETSWGTGELFF.

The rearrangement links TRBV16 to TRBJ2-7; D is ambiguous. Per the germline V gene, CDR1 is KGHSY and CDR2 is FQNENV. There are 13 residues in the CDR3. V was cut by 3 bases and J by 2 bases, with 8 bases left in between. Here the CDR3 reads CASSQGIPYEQYF. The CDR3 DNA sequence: TGTGCCAGCAGCCAGGGGATCCCCTACGAGCAGTACTTC.

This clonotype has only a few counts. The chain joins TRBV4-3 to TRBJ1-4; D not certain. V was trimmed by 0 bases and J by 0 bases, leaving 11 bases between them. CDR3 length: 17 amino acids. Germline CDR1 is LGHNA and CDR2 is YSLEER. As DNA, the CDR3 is TGCGCCAGCAGCCAAGAACTCGCCTTCGCAACTAATGAAAAACTGTTTTTT. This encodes CASSQELAFATNEKLFF.

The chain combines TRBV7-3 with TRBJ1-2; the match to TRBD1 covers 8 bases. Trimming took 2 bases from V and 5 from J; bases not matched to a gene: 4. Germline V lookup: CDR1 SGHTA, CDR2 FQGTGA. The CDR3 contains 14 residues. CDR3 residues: CASSLSGGAYGYTF. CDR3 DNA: TGTGCCAGCAGCTTATCAGGGGGCGCATATGGCTACACCTTC.

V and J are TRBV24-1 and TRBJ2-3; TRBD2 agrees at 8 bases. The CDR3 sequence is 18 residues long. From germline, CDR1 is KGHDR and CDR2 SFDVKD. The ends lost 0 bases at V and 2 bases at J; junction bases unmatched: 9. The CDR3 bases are TGTGCCACCAGTGATTTGCAAGGGTCGGGAGGGTCCACAGATACGCAGTATTTT. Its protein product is CATSDLQGSGGSTDTQYF.

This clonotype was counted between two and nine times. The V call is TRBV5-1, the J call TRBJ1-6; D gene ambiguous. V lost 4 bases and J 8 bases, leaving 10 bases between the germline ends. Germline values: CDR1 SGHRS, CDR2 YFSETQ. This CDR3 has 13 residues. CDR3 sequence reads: CASSPLEDSPLHF. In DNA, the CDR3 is TGCGCCAGCAGCCCCCTTGAGGATTCACCCCTCCACTTT.

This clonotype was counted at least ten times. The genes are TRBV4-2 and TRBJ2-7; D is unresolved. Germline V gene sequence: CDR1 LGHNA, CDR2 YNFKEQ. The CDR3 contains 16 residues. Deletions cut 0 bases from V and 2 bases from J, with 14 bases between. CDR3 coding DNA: TGTGCCAGCAGCCAAGATTTTGGTTCAGGCCCCTACGAGCAGTACTTC. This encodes CASSQDFGSGPYEQYF.

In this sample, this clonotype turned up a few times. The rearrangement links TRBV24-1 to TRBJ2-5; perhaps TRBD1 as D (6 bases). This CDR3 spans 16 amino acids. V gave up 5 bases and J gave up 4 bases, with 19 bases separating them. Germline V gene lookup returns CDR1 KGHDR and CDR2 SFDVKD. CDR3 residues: CATSAGGTGIGETQYF. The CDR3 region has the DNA TGTGCCACCAGTGCTGGAGGTACAGGGATCGGAGAGACCCAGTACTTC.